Here is one TCR beta chain with its context. The data were taken from a study of shared clonotypes between healthy human individuals. Study as a whole: A couple of female and a few male donors aged 18 to 49 were enrolled. There were three CD4 naive, three CD4 memory, two CD8 naive and one CD8 memory plates per donor.

Naive CD8 cells lacked CD45RO, underwent positive selection for CCR7 and left out terminally differentiated effector memory CD45RA+ cells. The CDR3 spans 18 residues. Trimming removed 5 bases from V and 2 bases from J; junction bases left unmatched: 9. The germline gives CDR1 SEHNR, CDR2 FQNEAQ (reference sequence). Profiled with immunoSEQ multiplex PCR; TCRdb holds only in-frame clones, not every one. The sample holds about 2 million clones, about 95% seen once. Sequencing was performed on naive CD8+ T cells sorted from blood. The clonotype comes from a man aged 18 to 30 in good health. V gene TRBV7-9 combines with J gene TRBJ2-7; 16 bases map to TRBD2. CDR3 loop: CASSPRGLAGGSPYEQYF. The CDR3 DNA follows: TGTGCCAGCAGCCCACGGGGACTAGCGGGGGGGTCCCCCTACGAGCAGTACTTC.